The 3 T cell receptor beta chains presented below share a single source sample, sequenced in a study of early T cells in non-severe SARS-CoV-2 infection. A single record per CDR3 protein comes from TCRdb applying MiXCR to the 5' RACE reads. The data contain some 85,000 distinct CDR3 sequences, around 15% of them singletons. Material: whole blood. The receptors derive from an adult who was a healthcare worker with PCR-confirmed SARS-CoV-2 infection or an uninfected control (not recorded which).

This clonotype was seen only a few times. This chain's CDR3 is CASSLTGGAAEAFF. In DNA, the CDR3 is TGTGCCAGCAGCTTAACAGGGGGGGCAGCTGAAGCTTTCTTT. The gene calls are TRBV7-3 and TRBJ1-1, with D tentatively TRBD1 (6 bases). Trimming removed 0 bases from V and 6 bases from J, with 11 bases in between. The germline CDR1 and CDR2 sequences are SGHTA and FQGTGA. The CDR3 spans 14 residues.

In this sample, this clonotype turned up many times. The genes are TRBV20-1 and TRBJ2-7; 8 bases align to TRBD2. The V gene end was trimmed by 2 bases and the J gene end by 0 bases; junction bases not matched to a gene: 6. CDR3 length: 15 amino acids. CDR1 and CDR2 (germline): DFQATT, SNEGSKA (reference sequence). The CDR3, as DNA: TGCAGTGCTAGACGGGCGGGGGGTCGCTCCTACGAGCAGTACTTC. Its protein is CSARRAGGRSYEQYF.

J is TRBJ2-3 and V is TRBV9; TRBD2 agrees at 12 bases. CDR3 length equals 18 residues. CDR1 and CDR2 from the germline V gene are SGDLS and YYNGEE. J lost 0 bases, V lost 0 bases, and 5 bases had no gene match. CDR3 amino acids: CASSVGLAGGLSTDTQYF. DNA for the CDR3: TGTGCCAGCAGCGTAGGGCTAGCGGGGGGGCTCAGCACAGATACGCAGTATTTT.